The rows below give T cell receptor beta chains drawn from one sample of a study of CD8 T cells in Susac syndrome. TCRdb itself ran the immunoSEQ multiplex PCR reads through MiXCR, one entry per CDR3 protein. The table lists around 270,000 distinct CDR3 sequences, approximately 91% of them singletons. The sample consisted of CD8+ T cells from PBMCs. Receptors originate from a human donor with multiple sclerosis. The CDR3 runs from the conserved cysteine through the conserved F or W. The D gene is left open where the match is weak. Clone size is stated in some rows and not others, as once, few, many or a class when expanded.

clone size	V gene	D gene	J gene	CDR3 protein	CDR3 DNA
few	TRBV27	TRBD1	TRBJ1-2	CASSFRGTGNYGYTF	TGTGCCAGCAGTTTTAGGGGGACAGGGAACTATGGCTACACCTTC
-	TRBV27	-	TRBJ1-2	CASSPSGGNYGYTF	TGTGCCAGCAGTCCTTCGGGGGGGAACTATGGCTACACCTTC
few	TRBV7-9	-	TRBJ2-2	CASSSGYTGELFF	TGTGCCAGCAGCAGCGGATACACCGGGGAGCTGTTTTTT
-	TRBV20-1	TRBD1	TRBJ2-1	CSAIDRDTDNEQFF	TGCAGTGCAATAGACAGGGATACGGACAATGAGCAGTTCTTC
-	TRBV28	-	TRBJ1-1	CASRGEPGHRNTEAFF	TGTGCCAGCAGAGGGGAGCCGGGACATCGGAACACTGAAGCTTTCTTT
-	TRBV6-6	-	TRBJ2-7	CASSLTHGTWDEQYF	TGTGCCAGCAGTTTAACCCACGGGACGTGGGACGAGCAGTACTTC
-	TRBV4-3	TRBD1	TRBJ2-7	CASSQDKTGPHEQYF	TGCGCCAGCAGCCAAGATAAGACAGGGCCCCACGAGCAGTACTTC
once	TRBV10-3	-	TRBJ1-1	CAITDGGGSEAFF	TGTGCCATCACCGATGGGGGGGGCTCTGAAGCTTTCTTT
-	TRBV28	-	TRBJ2-5	CASRGGDRETQYF	TGTGCCAGCAGAGGGGGGGACAGAGAGACCCAGTACTTC
-	TRBV7-9	-	TRBJ2-1	CASSLVVRPNEQFF	TGTGCCAGCAGCCTCGTAGTTCGACCCAATGAGCAGTTCTTC
-	TRBV20-1	TRBD2	TRBJ2-1	CSARDPAGGYNEQFF	TGCAGTGCTAGAGACCCAGCGGGAGGGTACAATGAGCAGTTCTTC
-	TRBV6-6	TRBD1	TRBJ2-7	CASSPGQVTYEQYF	TGTGCCAGCAGCCCCGGACAGGTAACCTACGAGCAGTACTTC
-	TRBV29-1	-	TRBJ2-1	CSVEDRYPNEQFF	TGCAGCGTTGAAGATCGCTACCCCAATGAGCAGTTCTTC
-	TRBV20-1	TRBD2	TRBJ2-7	CSARAWGGYEQYF	TGCAGTGCTAGAGCCTGGGGGGGGTACGAGCAGTACTTC
-	TRBV15	-	TRBJ1-1	CATSRSTRAEAFF	TGTGCCACCAGCAGGTCAACGCGTGCTGAAGCTTTCTTT
-	TRBV25-1	-	TRBJ1-2	CASSEYLGYGYTF	TGTGCCAGCAGTGAATATTTGGGCTATGGCTACACCTTC
-	TRBV20-1	-	TRBJ2-5	CSARETGRETQYF	TGCAGTGCTAGAGAAACGGGCAGGGAGACCCAGTACTTC
-	TRBV7-9	TRBD1	TRBJ2-2	CASSHRDRAPGELFF	TGTGCCAGCAGCCACCGGGACAGGGCCCCCGGGGAGCTGTTTTTT
-	TRBV7-9	-	TRBJ1-1	CASSLLHTEAFF	TGTGCCAGCAGCTTATTACACACTGAAGCTTTCTTT
-	TRBV19	-	TRBJ1-1	CASSIRGKTEAFF	TGTGCCAGTAGTATCAGGGGAAAAACTGAAGCTTTCTTT
few	TRBV7-9	TRBD2	TRBJ2-5	CASSLRLAGETQYF	TGTGCCAGCAGCCTGCGACTAGCTGGAGAGACCCAGTACTTC
-	TRBV5-6	-	TRBJ2-2	CASPARAGELFF	TGTGCCAGCCCTGCCCGGGCCGGGGAGCTGTTTTTT
-	TRBV3-1	TRBD1	TRBJ2-1	CASSQVIQGEQFF	TGTGCCAGCAGCCAAGTTATACAGGGGGAGCAGTTCTTC
-	TRBV28	TRBD1	TRBJ1-3	CASTEPAGTVSSGNTIYF	TGTGCCAGCACTGAACCCGCCGGGACAGTCAGCTCTGGAAACACCATATATTTT
once	TRBV9	TRBD2	TRBJ2-7	CASSGGAGPEQYF	TGTGCCAGCAGCGGGGGAGCGGGGCCCGAGCAGTACTTC